The T cell receptor beta chain described here comes from a study of neurological immune-mediated disorders (dated 2019 in TCRdb). Describing the broader study: Among the 34 multiple sclerosis patients, relapsing-remitting MS accounted for approximately 30 and secondary progressive MS accounted for 3. The cohort comprised roughly 70 subjects: 15 or so HAM/TSP patients, 34 multiple sclerosis patients and 20 healthy controls. Peripheral blood TCR-beta repertoires from HTLV-I-associated myelopathy (HAM/TSP) patients, multiple sclerosis patients and healthy controls were compared by UMI-based sequencing. The 90 to 120 TCR-beta libraries covered PBMC samples along with longitudinal samples, technical triplicates, and paired sorted CD4+ and CD8+ T-cell subsets. Results the study describes overall, beyond this receptor: Across subjects, expanded clones never shared an identical CDR3 amino acid sequence, which suggests that the TCR-beta repertoires in every group were private. The highest TCR clonal expansion was observed in HAM/TSP patients, whereas the lowest was observed in MS patients, even when compared with healthy controls. The MS cluster showed no association with clinical or MRI features, and the authors stated that larger cohorts are needed. In phylogenetic analysis, the repertoires of 18 of 34 MS patients grouped into a cluster of related CDR3 sequences, which suggests a possible signature at the repertoire level.

This clonotype has ten or more counts. This receptor's antigen is unknown. No clone much larger than this one lies a single base away; base qualities are absent. Sorted-subset TCR libraries were prepared from over 850,000 sorted CD4+ or CD8+ T cells. Multiple sclerosis patients were enrolled in a US clinical protocol under which disease progression was evaluated by magnetic resonance imaging. Peripheral blood was subjected to Ficoll-Hypaque density gradient centrifugation to isolate PBMCs, which were then cryopreserved in liquid nitrogen. The study also sequenced paired sorted CD4+ and CD8+ subsets from healthy controls, HAM/TSP patients and MS patients. cDNA synthesis used template-switch 5'RACE with a primer carrying a 10-nucleotide random unique molecular identifier tagging each TCR transcript. Each sequencing run produced over 170 million TCR-beta sequences covering 15-18 subjects. The RNeasy kit was used for extraction of total RNA. TCR-beta VDJ regions were amplified with primers for the TCR constant region and the 5'RACE anchor, using the KAPA Real-time Library Amplification kit. Sample indexes and Illumina adaptors were added in a first PCR, and a second PCR then increased library yield. After Ampure bead purification, the roughly 650 bp TCR product was size-selected on a 2% E-gel SizeSelection system. Before pooling, library quality was assessed on a Bioanalyzer, concentration was determined with Qubit, and library quantification was performed with the Kapa Library Quantification kit. An Illumina HiSeq 2500 sequenced the libraries paired-end 2 x 150 bp. To increase sequence diversity, about 25-31% phiX was spiked into each library pool. Concerning the study's data processing: The UMI-based MiGEC pipeline processed quality-filtered reads and removed over 80% of raw TCR sequences during error correction. IMGT germline references were used for alignment of VDJ genes, and clonotypes were defined by a unique CDR3 amino acid sequence together with V-J genes. VDJtools evaluated clonal expansion, Shannon diversity and CDR3 relatedness (CalcPairwiseDistances, ClusterSamples); CLCbio workbench built phylogenetic trees. A clone was classed as expanded if it had 8 or more unique UMIs, a cutoff based on coefficient-of-variation modelling across technical triplicates. The public reads were quality trimmed at Q25 with fastp and then assembled into clones with MiXCR by TCRdb, keeping productive beta chains. Each CDR3 protein gets just one entry, which takes the most common genes and DNA from the rows behind it. TCRdb assigned the V and J calls; the authors' analysis was not used. The sample table contains around 52,000 distinct CDR3 sequences; only one count was recorded for less than 6% of them. In total, the top ten clones hold approximately 1.5% of the sample.

CDR1 and CDR2 are drawn from the germline V gene (reference sequence): MNHNY, SVGAGI. Including the terminal cysteine and phenylalanine, the CDR3 comprises 15 residues. The DNA shown is the 45-base CDR3, in frame from base 1. V sheds 7 bases and J sheds 3 bases, leaving 18 bases between their ends. The source material was CD4+ T cells from blood. This sequence was found in a woman under 30 with multiple sclerosis. The chain is made from TRBV6-6 and TRBJ1-2; TRBD1 might be the D gene, on 6 matching bases. The bases are TGTGCCAGCATCCCCCGGGGGGGGGCGGACTATGGCTACACCTTC. Its protein is CASIPRGGADYGYTF.